The rows below give T cell receptor beta chains drawn from one sample of a study of T cells in Graves' hyperthyroidism and ophthalmopathy. TCRdb fed the multiplex PCR reads into MiXCR, producing one record per CDR3 protein. The profile shows under 350,000 distinct CDR3 sequences, approximately 15% of them singletons. Material: blood. These receptors were taken from a woman aged 55-70 years with Graves' ophthalmopathy. Each CDR3 is given with its conserved first and last residue. Fields, in order: clone size, J gene, V gene, CDR3 length, D gene, CDR3 DNA, CDR3 protein. D genes are given only for firm matches. Only part of the rows carry a size: once, few, many, or a class if the clone is expanded.

clone size: .; J gene: TRBJ2-1; V gene: TRBV5-1; CDR3 length: 13; D gene: TRBD1; CDR3 DNA: TGCGCCAGCAGAGGGACAGGAGACAATGAGCAGTTCTTC; CDR3 protein: CASRGTGDNEQFF
clone size: few; J gene: TRBJ2-1; V gene: TRBV6-1; CDR3 length: 15; D gene: TRBD1; CDR3 DNA: TGTGCCAGCAGTGACGGACAGGGGTCAGGCAATGAGCAGTTCTTC; CDR3 protein: CASSDGQGSGNEQFF
clone size: few; J gene: TRBJ2-7; V gene: TRBV6-5; CDR3 length: 14; D gene: .; CDR3 DNA: TGTGCCAGCAGTTACGACAGCACCACCTACGAGCAGTACTTC; CDR3 protein: CASSYDSTTYEQYF
clone size: .; J gene: TRBJ2-5; V gene: TRBV28; CDR3 length: 15; D gene: TRBD2; CDR3 DNA: TGTGCCAGCAGCCGGCTGGGGGGGGGGTCGGGGACCCAGTACTTC; CDR3 protein: CASSRLGGGSGTQYF
clone size: many; J gene: TRBJ2-3; V gene: TRBV4-1; CDR3 length: 16; D gene: TRBD1; CDR3 DNA: TGCGCCAGCAGCCGCGGACAGGGCGTGGGATTAGATACGCAGTATTTT; CDR3 protein: CASSRGQGVGLDTQYF
clone size: few; J gene: TRBJ2-7; V gene: TRBV5-1; CDR3 length: 14; D gene: .; CDR3 DNA: TGCGCCAGCAGCAGAATGGCCCGTGGGTACGAGCAGTACTTC; CDR3 protein: CASSRMARGYEQYF
clone size: many; J gene: TRBJ1-5; V gene: TRBV6-1; CDR3 length: 16; D gene: .; CDR3 DNA: TGTGCCAGCAGTAGGGGCTTCACTAATAGCAATCAGCCCCAGCATTTT; CDR3 protein: CASSRGFTNSNQPQHF
clone size: .; J gene: TRBJ2-3; V gene: TRBV7-2; CDR3 length: 17; D gene: .; CDR3 DNA: TGTGCCAGCAGCCCCCCACTTGCCAGGGCGAGCGCAGATACGCAGTATTTT; CDR3 protein: CASSPPLARASADTQYF
clone size: few; J gene: TRBJ2-7; V gene: TRBV6-2/TRBV6-3; CDR3 length: 18; D gene: TRBD2; CDR3 DNA: TGTGCCAGCAGTTCGGGACTAGCGGCCCCCGGGAGGGCCTACGAGCAGTACTTC; CDR3 protein: CASSSGLAAPGRAYEQYF
clone size: .; J gene: TRBJ1-1; V gene: TRBV20-1; CDR3 length: 15; D gene: .; CDR3 DNA: TGCAGTGCTAGAGATTCCACAGGGCTGAACACTGAAGCTTTCTTT; CDR3 protein: CSARDSTGLNTEAFF
clone size: .; J gene: TRBJ1-1; V gene: TRBV19; CDR3 length: 14; D gene: .; CDR3 DNA: TGTGCCAGTAGTACTACCGGGACAAAAGCTGAAGCTTTCTTT; CDR3 protein: CASSTTGTKAEAFF
clone size: many; J gene: TRBJ1-2; V gene: TRBV20-1; CDR3 length: 14; D gene: .; CDR3 DNA: TGCAGTGCTAGTAGTCAGGTTGGGGGGTATGGCTACACCTTC; CDR3 protein: CSASSQVGGYGYTF
clone size: few; J gene: TRBJ1-5; V gene: TRBV4-2; CDR3 length: 15; D gene: .; CDR3 DNA: TGTGCCAGCAGGCGATACCTTACAGGGAACCAGCCCCAGCATTTT; CDR3 protein: CASRRYLTGNQPQHF
clone size: .; J gene: TRBJ1-2; V gene: TRBV19; CDR3 length: 10; D gene: .; CDR3 DNA: TGTGCCAGTAGCAGCTATGGCTACACCTTC; CDR3 protein: CASSSYGYTF
clone size: .; J gene: TRBJ2-7; V gene: TRBV11-2; CDR3 length: 15; D gene: TRBD2; CDR3 DNA: TGTGCCAGCAGCTCCCGGACTAGCGGGAGACCCGAGCAGTACTTC; CDR3 protein: CASSSRTSGRPEQYF
clone size: many; J gene: TRBJ2-5; V gene: TRBV12-3/TRBV12-4; CDR3 length: 14; D gene: .; CDR3 DNA: TGTGCCAGCAGTTTTTCCGGCCAAGGGGAGACCCAGTACTTC; CDR3 protein: CASSFSGQGETQYF
clone size: .; J gene: TRBJ2-6; V gene: TRBV24-1; CDR3 length: 16; D gene: .; CDR3 DNA: TGTGCCACCGGCTCAAGGACAGCCTCTGGGGCCAACGTCCTGACTTTC; CDR3 protein: CATGSRTASGANVLTF
clone size: many; J gene: TRBJ2-1; V gene: TRBV27; CDR3 length: 14; D gene: .; CDR3 DNA: TGTGTCAGCAGTTCGGGGATGGCGGACAATGAGCAGTTCTTC; CDR3 protein: CVSSSGMADNEQFF
clone size: many; J gene: TRBJ2-1; V gene: TRBV5-1; CDR3 length: 16; D gene: TRBD2; CDR3 DNA: TGCGCCAGCAGCTTGGGCGGCGGGAGCGCCGACAATGAGCAGTTCTTC; CDR3 protein: CASSLGGGSADNEQFF
clone size: many; J gene: TRBJ2-7; V gene: TRBV5-1; CDR3 length: 13; D gene: .; CDR3 DNA: TGCGCCAGCAGACCACAGGATACCTACGAGCAGTACTTC; CDR3 protein: CASRPQDTYEQYF
clone size: .; J gene: TRBJ2-4; V gene: TRBV7-2; CDR3 length: 15; D gene: .; CDR3 DNA: TGTGCCAGTAGTATCACCGGGACAACCAAAAACATTCAGTACTTC; CDR3 protein: CASSITGTTKNIQYF
clone size: many; J gene: TRBJ2-7; V gene: TRBV11-2; CDR3 length: 13; D gene: .; CDR3 DNA: TGTGCCAGCAGATCCGGGAGTCCCTACGAGCAGTACTTC; CDR3 protein: CASRSGSPYEQYF
clone size: many; J gene: TRBJ2-5; V gene: TRBV18; CDR3 length: 13; D gene: TRBD1; CDR3 DNA: TGTGCCAGCTCAAGACAGGGGCAAGAGACCCAGTACTTC; CDR3 protein: CASSRQGQETQYF
clone size: .; J gene: TRBJ2-1; V gene: TRBV5-5; CDR3 length: 16; D gene: .; CDR3 DNA: TGTGCCAGCAGCCGGGCGGCGGGCAGCTCCTACAATGAGCAGTTCTTC; CDR3 protein: CASSRAAGSSYNEQFF
clone size: few; J gene: TRBJ2-7; V gene: TRBV6-2/TRBV6-3; CDR3 length: 13; D gene: .; CDR3 DNA: TGTGCCAGCCTCGACGGCCTTTTCTACGAGCAGTACTTC; CDR3 protein: CASLDGLFYEQYF
clone size: few; J gene: TRBJ2-3; V gene: TRBV6-1; CDR3 length: 15; D gene: TRBD1; CDR3 DNA: TGTGCCAGCAGTAGGGGACAGTTAATCACAGATACGCAGTATTTT; CDR3 protein: CASSRGQLITDTQYF
clone size: many; J gene: TRBJ2-1; V gene: TRBV7-2; CDR3 length: 16; D gene: .; CDR3 DNA: TGTGCCAGCAGCTTAGCAAGGGGCCAGCCTCTAAATGAGCAGTTCTTC; CDR3 protein: CASSLARGQPLNEQFF
clone size: .; J gene: TRBJ2-7; V gene: TRBV5-1; CDR3 length: 13; D gene: TRBD1; CDR3 DNA: TGCGCCAGCAGCTTCGACAGGGTCGACGAGCAGTACTTC; CDR3 protein: CASSFDRVDEQYF
clone size: .; J gene: TRBJ1-2; V gene: TRBV7-2; CDR3 length: 16; D gene: TRBD1; CDR3 DNA: TGTGCCAGCAGCTTAGCCGGGACAGGGGGACCCTATGGCTACACCTTC; CDR3 protein: CASSLAGTGGPYGYTF
clone size: many; J gene: TRBJ1-1; V gene: TRBV20-1; CDR3 length: 14; D gene: .; CDR3 DNA: TGCAGTGCTAGAGTCCCGTGGGGCGCGGATGAAGCTTTCTTT; CDR3 protein: CSARVPWGADEAFF
clone size: few; J gene: TRBJ2-3; V gene: TRBV27; CDR3 length: 14; D gene: TRBD2; CDR3 DNA: TGTGCCAGCTCGCGACTAGCGGCCACAGATACGCAGTATTTT; CDR3 protein: CASSRLAATDTQYF
clone size: .; J gene: TRBJ2-7; V gene: TRBV6-8; CDR3 length: 13; D gene: .; CDR3 DNA: TGTGCCAGCAGACGACAGATATCCTACGAGCAGTACTTC; CDR3 protein: CASRRQISYEQYF
clone size: many; J gene: TRBJ2-2; V gene: TRBV10-3; CDR3 length: 16; D gene: .; CDR3 DNA: TGTGCCATCAGTGATTTCGCGGGGGCCAACACCGGGGAGCTGTTTTTT; CDR3 protein: CAISDFAGANTGELFF
clone size: few; J gene: TRBJ2-4; V gene: TRBV7-9; CDR3 length: 13; D gene: .; CDR3 DNA: TGTGCCAGCAGTTTGGACAATAAAAACATTCAGTACTTC; CDR3 protein: CASSLDNKNIQYF
clone size: few; J gene: TRBJ2-5; V gene: TRBV5-6; CDR3 length: 15; D gene: TRBD2; CDR3 DNA: TGTGCCAGCAGCCCGAGGGAGGGAGCCAAAGAGACCCAGTACTTC; CDR3 protein: CASSPREGAKETQYF
clone size: .; J gene: TRBJ1-2; V gene: TRBV9; CDR3 length: 13; D gene: .; CDR3 DNA: TGTGCCAGCAGCGCCACAGGATTCTATGGCTACACCTTC; CDR3 protein: CASSATGFYGYTF
clone size: many; J gene: TRBJ2-1; V gene: TRBV6-5; CDR3 length: 17; D gene: TRBD2; CDR3 DNA: TGTGCCAGCAGTTACTCGTTTGGGCTAGCGGGTCACAATGAGCAGTTCTTC; CDR3 protein: CASSYSFGLAGHNEQFF
clone size: .; J gene: TRBJ1-1; V gene: TRBV19; CDR3 length: 17; D gene: .; CDR3 DNA: TGTGCCAGTAGTATCGGAAGGCAGGGGAGGGGGAACACTGAAGCTTTCTTT; CDR3 protein: CASSIGRQGRGNTEAFF
clone size: many; J gene: TRBJ2-1; V gene: TRBV2; CDR3 length: 13; D gene: .; CDR3 DNA: TGTGCCAGCAGTGAAGTTGAGGGAGGTGAGCAGTTCTTC; CDR3 protein: CASSEVEGGEQFF
clone size: .; J gene: TRBJ2-3; V gene: TRBV6-1; CDR3 length: 15; D gene: .; CDR3 DNA: TGTGCCTCCGCCGAAAAGGGGCGGGTGTCAGATACGCAGTATTTT; CDR3 protein: CASAEKGRVSDTQYF
clone size: many; J gene: TRBJ2-2; V gene: TRBV5-1; CDR3 length: 16; D gene: .; CDR3 DNA: TGCGCCAGCAGGGAGACAGCCTTATCGAACACCGGGGAGCTGTTTTTT; CDR3 protein: CASRETALSNTGELFF
clone size: many; J gene: TRBJ2-4; V gene: TRBV28; CDR3 length: 15; D gene: TRBD2; CDR3 DNA: TGTGCCAGCAGTTCACCCCGGGGGGGCAAAAACATTCAGTACTTC; CDR3 protein: CASSSPRGGKNIQYF
clone size: many; J gene: TRBJ2-7; V gene: TRBV7-2; CDR3 length: 15; D gene: .; CDR3 DNA: TGTGCCAGCAGTTATAGCGGAGGAGATCCCTACGAGCAGTACTTC; CDR3 protein: CASSYSGGDPYEQYF
clone size: many; J gene: TRBJ2-3; V gene: TRBV20-1; CDR3 length: 15; D gene: TRBD2; CDR3 DNA: TGCAGTGCTAGTGGGACTAGCGGGGTGAGAGATACGCAGTATTTT; CDR3 protein: CSASGTSGVRDTQYF
clone size: many; J gene: TRBJ1-4; V gene: TRBV5-1; CDR3 length: 14; D gene: .; CDR3 DNA: TGCGCCAGCAGCTTGCTCGGCCGTAATGAAAAACTGTTTTTT; CDR3 protein: CASSLLGRNEKLFF
clone size: many; J gene: TRBJ2-7; V gene: TRBV2; CDR3 length: 16; D gene: TRBD2; CDR3 DNA: TGTGCCAGCAGTGAATATTATGGGACTAGTCGGTACGAGCAGTACTTC; CDR3 protein: CASSEYYGTSRYEQYF
clone size: many; J gene: TRBJ1-1; V gene: TRBV7-2; CDR3 length: 13; D gene: .; CDR3 DNA: TGTGCCAGCAGCTTTGTTCGGAACACTGAAGCTTTCTTT; CDR3 protein: CASSFVRNTEAFF
clone size: few; J gene: TRBJ1-2; V gene: TRBV4-2; CDR3 length: 16; D gene: .; CDR3 DNA: TGTGCCAGCAGCCAAGATGGCCAGGTCGGCGGCTATGGCTACACCTTC; CDR3 protein: CASSQDGQVGGYGYTF
clone size: many; J gene: TRBJ1-1; V gene: TRBV7-9; CDR3 length: 13; D gene: .; CDR3 DNA: TGTGCCAGCAGCTCAGGACAGTACACTGAAGCTTTCTTT; CDR3 protein: CASSSGQYTEAFF
clone size: many; J gene: TRBJ2-7; V gene: TRBV7-2; CDR3 length: 15; D gene: TRBD1; CDR3 DNA: TGTGCCAGCAGCACTCAACCGGGACAGTTCTACGAGCAGTACTTC; CDR3 protein: CASSTQPGQFYEQYF
clone size: .; J gene: TRBJ1-6; V gene: TRBV2; CDR3 length: 13; D gene: .; CDR3 DNA: TGTGCCAGCTTTCGGGAGTTCGGTTCACCCCTCCACTTT; CDR3 protein: CASFREFGSPLHF
clone size: many; J gene: TRBJ1-5; V gene: TRBV5-1; CDR3 length: 14; D gene: TRBD1; CDR3 DNA: TGCGCCAGCAGCGCCGGGACAGGGTTTCAGCCCCAGCATTTT; CDR3 protein: CASSAGTGFQPQHF
clone size: .; J gene: TRBJ2-2; V gene: TRBV9; CDR3 length: 16; D gene: .; CDR3 DNA: TGTGCCAGCAGCGTAAGTGCGGGCGCGAACACCGGGGAGCTGTTTTTT; CDR3 protein: CASSVSAGANTGELFF
clone size: many; J gene: TRBJ2-5; V gene: TRBV7-8; CDR3 length: 16; D gene: .; CDR3 DNA: TGTGCCAGCAGCTCCTCGGGCGGGGTATGGGAGGAGACCCAGTACTTC; CDR3 protein: CASSSSGGVWEETQYF
clone size: many; J gene: TRBJ2-5; V gene: TRBV10-3; CDR3 length: 12; D gene: .; CDR3 DNA: TGTGCCATCAGTCCGGAAGCCCCGGCCCAGTACTTC; CDR3 protein: CAISPEAPAQYF